These 20 T cell receptor beta chains originate from one sample sequenced in a study of TIL therapy for anti-PD-1-resistant metastatic lung cancer. Described time point: pre-treatment sample, taken before nivolumab and TIL therapy. The immunoSEQ assay was v3. Sequencing was performed with immunoSEQ multiplex PCR; in TCRdb, only in-frame clones are kept and a portion is missing. This sample has more than 35,000 clones, with 73% found just once. Sequenced material: blood, taken at baseline. Every receptor here comes from a person between 25 and 80 years old with non-small cell lung cancer.

This chain joins TRBV19 and TRBJ1-4; D ambiguous. CDR1 is LNHDA and CDR2 is SQIVND in the germline V gene (reference sequence). V shed 5 bases and J shed 6 bases, with 16 bases lying between them. The CDR3 contains 15 residues. The CDR3 is CASSSSSVFDEKLFF. CDR3 in DNA: TGTGCCAGTAGTTCCTCGAGCGTTTTTGATGAAAAACTGTTTTTT.

The rearrangement uses TRBV14 and TRBJ1-4, with 8 bases aligning to TRBD1. In germline, CDR1 is SGHDN, CDR2 FVKESK. Trimming at V came to 3 bases and at J to 4 bases, leaving 4 bases not matched to a gene. The CDR3 loop spans 15 amino acids. The CDR3 coding sequence is TGTGCCAGCAGCCACGGGACAGGTGGTAATGAAAAACTGTTTTTT. Protein product: CASSHGTGGNEKLFF.

The CDR3 region is CSVETGTRYEQYF. The CDR3 region has the DNA TGCAGCGTTGAGACCGGGACTCGGTACGAGCAGTACTTC. The V call is TRBV29-1, the J call TRBJ2-7, with D perhaps TRBD2 (6 bases). Trimming cost V 3 bases and J 4 bases, with 13 bases left between them. The length of the CDR3 is 13 residues. The germline V gene encodes CDR1 SQVTM and CDR2 ANQGSEA.

The chain recombines TRBV9 with TRBJ1-3, with TRBD1 matching 9 bases. CDR3 length: 16 amino acids. V was clipped by 5 bases and J by 4 bases; unmatched bases: 10. Germline V CDR1 and CDR2: SGDLS, YYNGEE. This CDR3 is CASSSGQGPGGNTIYF. CDR3 sequence (DNA): TGTGCCAGCAGTTCCGGACAGGGGCCGGGGGGAAACACCATATATTTT.

This chain uses TRBV19 with TRBJ2-2, with a weak D call TRBD1 (6 bases). The germline V gene has CDR1 LNHDA and CDR2 SQIVND (reference sequence). Trimming pared 5 bases from V and 6 bases from J, leaving 16 bases between. CDR3 length: 15 amino acids. The CDR3 DNA follows: TGTGCCAGTAGTCGAACAGGGCAAAACGCCGGGGAGCTGTTTTTT. It codes for CASSRTGQNAGELFF. Full variable domain (missing parts from reference TRBV19 and TRBJ2-2): DGGITQSPKYLFRKEGQNVTLSCEQNLNHDAMYWYRQDPGQGLRLIYYSQIVNDFQKGDIAEGYSVSREKKESFPLTVTSAQKNPTAFYLCASSRTGQNAGELFFGEGSRLTVL.

The chain carries TRBV19 and TRBJ2-5; D is perhaps TRBD2 (6 bases). Deletions cut 6 bases from V and 6 bases from J, with 11 bases between. CDR1 is LNHDA, CDR2 SQIVND, per germline (reference sequence). CDR3 length: 12 residues. The CDR3: CASSTGGKTQYF. The CDR3 DNA sequence: TGTGCCAGTAGCACCGGAGGGAAGACCCAGTACTTC.

The chain has TRBV10-3 and TRBJ1-3; D is undetermined. There are 13 residues in the CDR3. V was pared by 0 bases and J by 7 bases, with 7 bases between. Germline V CDR1 and CDR2: ENHRY, SYGVKD. The CDR3 DNA is TGTGCCATCAGTGAGTCTACCGGTAACACCATATATTTT. Translating it yields CAISESTGNTIYF.

This clone was picked up a small number of times. The rearrangement links TRBV7-9 to TRBJ1-4, with unresolved D. From germline, CDR1 is SEHNR and CDR2 FQNEAQ (reference sequence). The CDR3 is 14 amino acids. V shed 5 bases and J shed 8 bases, with 15 bases lying between them. The CDR3 loop is CASSRVTGEEKLFF. CDR3 DNA sequence: TGTGCCAGCAGCCGGGTGACGGGAGAGGAAAAACTGTTTTTT.

The V gene is TRBV11-1, the J gene TRBJ2-3; 8 bases line up with TRBD1. The ends lost 4 bases at V and 2 bases at J; junction bases unmatched: 8. The length of the CDR3 is 16 residues. CDR1 SGHAT and CDR2 FQDESV come from the germline V gene (reference sequence). This CDR3 is CASSSGPGQATDTQYF. The CDR3 region has the DNA TGTGCCAGCAGCTCTGGCCCGGGACAGGCCACAGATACGCAGTATTTT.

This chain links TRBV7-2 with TRBJ2-7; 11 bases are shared with TRBD2. Germline V gene lookup returns CDR1 SGHTA and CDR2 FQGNSA. This CDR3 comprises 14 residues. Trimming took 3 bases from V and 9 from J; bases not matched to a gene: 7. CDR3 bases: TGTGCCAGCAGCTTCAGGCTAGCGGGGGGCGCGCAGTACTTC. It is translated as CASSFRLAGGAQYF.

V usage is TRBV29-1 and J usage is TRBJ2-3, with 13 positions matching TRBD2. V shed 6 bases, J shed 6 bases, and the junction held 3 bases outside the gene matches. The CDR3 length is 13 residues. CDR1 and CDR2 (germline): SQVTM, ANQGSEA. CDR3 nucleotides: TGCAGCGTCCGGACTAGCGGGGGTGATACGCAGTATTTT. Translated, it gives CSVRTSGGDTQYF.

V usage is TRBV9 and J usage is TRBJ2-1, with D unresolved. Trimming stripped 0 bases from V and 9 bases from J, with 10 bases between. Per germline, CDR1 SGDLS and CDR2 YYNGEE. The CDR3 totals 13 residues. CDR3: CASSVVKDGEQFF. Here the CDR3 DNA reads TGTGCCAGCAGCGTAGTTAAGGACGGTGAGCAGTTCTTC. The full variable domain, rest sourced from reference TRBV9 and TRBJ2-1, is DSGVTQTPKHLITATGQRVTLRCSPRSGDLSVYWYQQSLDQGLQFLIQYYNGEERAKGNILERFSAQQFPDLHSELNLSSLELGDSALYFCASSVVKDGEQFFGPGTRLTVL.

The CDR3 coding sequence is TGTGCCAGCCGACTTAGCGGGGGGGCCTACGTGGAGACCCAGTACTTC. Amino acid sequence: CASRLSGGAYVETQYF. The chain links TRBV2 to TRBJ2-5, with 11 positions matching TRBD2. The V and J ends lost 8 bases and 5 bases, in that order; junction bases with no gene match: 13. The CDR3 sequence is 16 residues long. CDR1 and CDR2 (germline): SNHLY, FYNNEI.

The chain joins TRBV19 to TRBJ1-3; TRBD1 is a possible D gene (6 bases). Per germline, CDR1 LNHDA and CDR2 SQIVND (reference sequence). V lost 6 bases and J 0 bases, leaving 27 bases between the germline ends. The CDR3 covers 20 residues. For the CDR3, the DNA is TGTGCCAGTAGCGACGGGGGCAGGGGCCCGAGGGCCTTCTCTGGAAACACCATATATTTT. It specifies CASSDGGRGPRAFSGNTIYF. The full variable domain, in which reference TRBV19 and TRBJ1-3 provide the parts outside the CDR3, is DGGITQSPKYLFRKEGQNVTLSCEQNLNHDAMYWYRQDPGQGLRLIYYSQIVNDFQKGDIAEGYSVSREKKESFPLTVTSAQKNPTAFYLCASSDGGRGPRAFSGNTIYFGEGSWLTVV.

This clone was seen a handful of times. The J gene is TRBJ1-3, the V gene TRBV2; D is undetermined. This CDR3 comprises 16 residues. Germline loops: CDR1 SNHLY, CDR2 FYNNEI. V lost 2 bases and J 0 bases, leaving 11 bases between the germline ends. The CDR3 here is CASSELLAFSGNTIYF. In DNA form, the CDR3 reads TGTGCCAGCAGTGAACTTTTAGCATTCTCTGGAAACACCATATATTTT.

CDR3 nucleotide sequence: TGTGCCAGCAGCTTTCCCGGGACAGGGGGCAATGAGCAGTTCTTC. Translating gives CASSFPGTGGNEQFF. The chain recombines TRBV7-2 with TRBJ2-1; 11 nucleotides agree with TRBD1. The germline V gene has CDR1 SGHTA and CDR2 FQGNSA. V gave up 3 bases and J gave up 6 bases; unmatched junction bases: 4. This CDR3 has 15 residues. Filled out from reference TRBV7-2 and TRBJ2-1, the complete variable domain reads GAGVSQSPSNKVTEKGKDVELRCDPISGHTALYWYRQSLGQGLEFLIYFQGNSAPDKSGLPSDRFSAERTGGSVSTLTIQRTQQEDSAVYLCASSFPGTGGNEQFFGPGTRLTVL.

J is TRBJ2-1 and V is TRBV7-2, with 8 bases lining up with TRBD2. The CDR3 has 15 amino acids. Germline loops: CDR1 SGHTA, CDR2 FQGNSA. The junction had 4 bases not matched to a gene; V was cut back by 4 bases and J by 2 bases. CDR3 coding DNA: TGTGCCAGCAGCTCTACTAGCGGCCCCTACAATGAGCAGTTCTTC. Protein sequence: CASSSTSGPYNEQFF.

This clone occurred a few times. The V call is TRBV4-2, the J call TRBJ2-5; 11 bases agree with TRBD2. Losses at the gene ends were 3 bases for V and 0 bases for J; bases not matched to a gene: 0. This CDR3 contains 15 residues. Germline CDR1 LGHNA, CDR2 YNFKEQ. DNA of the CDR3: TGTGCCAGCAGCCAGACTAGCGGGAACCAAGAGACCCAGTACTTC. Its protein product is CASSQTSGNQETQYF.

V gene TRBV4-1 combines with J gene TRBJ2-7; D is possibly TRBD1 (5 bases). The V and J ends lost 1 base and 7 bases respectively, with 14 bases between them. This CDR3 region has 14 residues. The germline gives CDR1 MGHRA, CDR2 YSYEKL. The CDR3 DNA reads TGCGCCAGCAGCCAAGGGCAGGGCCCTTGGGAGCAGTACTTC. This gives the protein CASSQGQGPWEQYF.

The genes are TRBV7-8 and TRBJ2-7, with TRBD2 identical over 11 bases. Trimming cost V 8 bases and J 0 bases; bases outside gene matches: 15. Germline V CDR1 and CDR2: SGHVS, FQNEAQ. The CDR3 consists of 18 residues. CDR3 sequence (DNA): TGTGCCAGCGCGCACCCCGGGACTAGCGGATACCGCTCCTACGAGCAGTACTTC. Amino acid sequence: CASAHPGTSGYRSYEQYF.